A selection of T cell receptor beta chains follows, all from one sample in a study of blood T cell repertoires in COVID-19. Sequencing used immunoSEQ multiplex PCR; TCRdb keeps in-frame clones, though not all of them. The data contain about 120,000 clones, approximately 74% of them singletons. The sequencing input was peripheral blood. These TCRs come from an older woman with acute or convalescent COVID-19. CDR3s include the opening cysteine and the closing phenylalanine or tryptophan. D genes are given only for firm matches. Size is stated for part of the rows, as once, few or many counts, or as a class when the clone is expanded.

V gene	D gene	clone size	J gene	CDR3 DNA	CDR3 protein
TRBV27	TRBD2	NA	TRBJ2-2	TGTGCCAGTCCCTTCCTACCGGGACTAGCGGGAGATACAGGCACCGGGGAGCTGTTTTTT	CASPFLPGLAGDTGTGELFF
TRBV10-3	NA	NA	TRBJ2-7	TGTGCCATCAGTCCTTCGACAGGTTCCTACGAGCAGTACTTC	CAISPSTGSYEQYF
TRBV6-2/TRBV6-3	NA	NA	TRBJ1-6	TGTGCCAGCAGTGCCAGTTATAATTCACCCCTCCACTTT	CASSASYNSPLHF
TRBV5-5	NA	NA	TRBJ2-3	TGTGCCAGCAGCTTGAATCCGGGTAGCACAGATACGCAGTATTTT	CASSLNPGSTDTQYF
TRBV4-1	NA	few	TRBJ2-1	TGCGCCAGCAGCCAAGATGCGGGACTGGGTGAGCAGTTCTTC	CASSQDAGLGEQFF
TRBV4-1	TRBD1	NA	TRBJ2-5	TGCGCCAGCAGCCAATCCCGGGGACAGGGTTGGGAGACCCAGTACTTC	CASSQSRGQGWETQYF
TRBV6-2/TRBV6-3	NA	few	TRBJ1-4	TGTGCCAGCAGTCCGGGGAGGAGGTATGGTGAAAAACTGTTTTTT	CASSPGRRYGEKLFF
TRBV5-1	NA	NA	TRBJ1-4	TGCGCCAGCAGCTTGGCCCCAGGGGAAAAACTGTTTTTT	CASSLAPGEKLFF
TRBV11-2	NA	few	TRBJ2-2	TGTGCCAGCAGCACCTTCGGACAGAGTAACACCGGGGAGCTGTTTTTT	CASSTFGQSNTGELFF
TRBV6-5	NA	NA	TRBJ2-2	TGTGCCAGCAGTTACTCGTTAGCCGGGGAGCTGTTTTTT	CASSYSLAGELFF
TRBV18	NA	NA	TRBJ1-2	TGTGCCAGCTCACCCGGACTGAAAACCCCTAACTATGGCTACACCTTC	CASSPGLKTPNYGYTF
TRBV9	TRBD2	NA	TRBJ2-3	TGTGCCAGCAGCGTAGGAGCGGGGGGGCCCGCAGATACGCAGTATTTT	CASSVGAGGPADTQYF
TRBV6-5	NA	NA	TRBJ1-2	TGTGCCAGCAGCGCCACGGTGAACTATGGCTACACCTTC	CASSATVNYGYTF
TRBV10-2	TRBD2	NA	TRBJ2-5	TGCGCCAGCAGTGGGTGGACTAGCGACGAAGAGACCCAGTACTTC	CASSGWTSDEETQYF
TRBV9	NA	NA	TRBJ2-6	TGTGCCAGCAGCGTAGAGACTGTCCTGGGCTCTGGGGCCAACGTCCTGACTTTC	CASSVETVLGSGANVLTF
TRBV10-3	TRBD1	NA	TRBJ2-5	TGTGCCAGCCTCCCGGGACAGGGGCAAGAGACCCAGTACTTC	CASLPGQGQETQYF
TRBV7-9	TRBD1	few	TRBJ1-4	TGTGCCAGCAGCCCGAATGTAGGACGGCGGACAGGAGAAAAACTGTTTTTT	CASSPNVGRRTGEKLFF
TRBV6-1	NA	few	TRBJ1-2	TGTGCCAGCAGTGAGGTCAGGAACTATGGCTACACCTTC	CASSEVRNYGYTF
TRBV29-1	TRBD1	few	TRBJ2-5	TGCAGCGGGGGGGACAGGGAAGAGACCCAGTACTTC	CSGGDREETQYF
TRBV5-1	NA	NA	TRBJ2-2	TGCGCCAGCAGCTTAAGCTACCCCGGGGAGCTGTTTTTT	CASSLSYPGELFF
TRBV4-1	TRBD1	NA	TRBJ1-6	TGCGCCAGCAGCTCTTTGGGACAGTCCCTGATCACCCTCCACTTT	CASSSLGQSLITLHF
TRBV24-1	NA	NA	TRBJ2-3	TGTGCCACCAGTGACTCCTGGGAGGCAGATACGCAGTATTTT	CATSDSWEADTQYF
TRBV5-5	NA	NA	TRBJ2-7	TGTGCCAGCAGCTTGGAGACCGGGATCGAGCAGTACTTC	CASSLETGIEQYF
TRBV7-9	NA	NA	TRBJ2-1	TGTGCCAGCAGCAACAGACCAGGCCATGAGCAGTTCTTC	CASSNRPGHEQFF
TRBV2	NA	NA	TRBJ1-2	TGTGCCAGCAGAAACAGCGACAGGATCTATGGCTACACCTTC	CASRNSDRIYGYTF
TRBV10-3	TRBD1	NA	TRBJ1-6	TGTGCCATCAGACCCGGGGACAGCCGCGGGAATTCACCCCTCCACTTT	CAIRPGDSRGNSPLHF
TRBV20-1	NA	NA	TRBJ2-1	TGCAGTGCTACGCAGTTGGATGAGCAGTTCTTC	CSATQLDEQFF
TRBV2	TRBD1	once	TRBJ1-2	TGTGCCAGCAGCGACAGGGCTGTCTATGGCTACACCTTC	CASSDRAVYGYTF
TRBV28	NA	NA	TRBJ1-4	TGTGCCAGCAGACCCGGGGGGATGGCTAATGAAAAACTGTTTTTT	CASRPGGMANEKLFF
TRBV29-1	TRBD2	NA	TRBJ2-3	TGCAGCGCAGGGACTAGTGGTGATACGCAGTATTTT	CSAGTSGDTQYF
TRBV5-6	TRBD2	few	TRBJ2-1	TGTGCCAGCAGCAGCCTTAGCGGGGGCCACTACAATGAGCAGTTCTTC	CASSSLSGGHYNEQFF
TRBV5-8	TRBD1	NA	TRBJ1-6	TGTGCCAGCAGCCCCTTGCCAGGGGGCTTTAATTCACCCCTCCACTTT	CASSPLPGGFNSPLHF
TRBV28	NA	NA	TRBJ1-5	TGTGCCAGCAGTTTACTCAATCAGCCCCAGCATTTT	CASSLLNQPQHF
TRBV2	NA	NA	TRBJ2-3	TGTGCCAGCAGTGATTTGGTCAGGCGCACAGATACGCAGTATTTT	CASSDLVRRTDTQYF
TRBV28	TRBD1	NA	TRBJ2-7	TGTGCCAGCAGTTCGGGACAGGGGAGATCCTACGAGCAGTACTTC	CASSSGQGRSYEQYF
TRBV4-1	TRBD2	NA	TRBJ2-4	TGCGCCAGCAGCCGCGCCGGGACTAGCCGCTCCAAAAACATTCAGTACTTC	CASSRAGTSRSKNIQYF
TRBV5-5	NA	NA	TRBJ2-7	TGTGCCAGCACCGACACCACCTACGAGCAGTACTTC	CASTDTTYEQYF
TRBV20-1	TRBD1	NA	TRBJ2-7	TGCAGTGCTGAACAGGGGTACGAGCAGTACTTC	CSAEQGYEQYF
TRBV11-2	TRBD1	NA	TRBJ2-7	TGTGCCAGCAGCGCCGGGGACAGTCGGCAGTACTTC	CASSAGDSRQYF
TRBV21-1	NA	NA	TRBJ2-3	TGTGCCAGCAGCAAAGGGTCGAGACCGCCGAGGAAAGATACGCAGTATTTT	CASSKGSRPPRKDTQYF
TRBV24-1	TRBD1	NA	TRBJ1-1	TGTGCCGCCAGACACAGGGGGAAATCTGAAGCTTTCTTT	CAARHRGKSEAFF
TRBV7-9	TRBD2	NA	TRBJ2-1	TGTGCCAGCAGCTTAGCGGGAGGGTCCAGTGAGCAGTTCTTC	CASSLAGGSSEQFF
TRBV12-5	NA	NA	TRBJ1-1	TGTGCTAGTGGTTTGGCTATGAACACTGAAGCTTTCTTT	CASGLAMNTEAFF
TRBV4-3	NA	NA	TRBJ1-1	TGCGCCAGCAGCCAACGGGGAAACACTGAAGCTTTCTTT	CASSQRGNTEAFF
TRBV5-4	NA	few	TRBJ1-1	TGTGCCAGCAGCTTGGCCGGCAGGAGGGCTGAAGCTTTCTTT	CASSLAGRRAEAFF
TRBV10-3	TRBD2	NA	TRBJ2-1	TGTGCCATCAGTGAGAAGAGAGCGGGGGGGTCGAATGAGCAGTTCTTC	CAISEKRAGGSNEQFF
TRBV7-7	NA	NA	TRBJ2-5	TGTGCTAGCAGCCCTTTGGGAGCGCAAGAGACCCAGTACTTC	CASSPLGAQETQYF
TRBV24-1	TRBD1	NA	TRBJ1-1	TGTGCCACCAGTGACCCCCAGGGGGATGTGAACACTGAAGCTTTCTTT	CATSDPQGDVNTEAFF
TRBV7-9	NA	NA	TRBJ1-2	TGTGCCAGCAGCTTAGGACCGATTCAGGGTTCGGGCTACACCTTC	CASSLGPIQGSGYTF
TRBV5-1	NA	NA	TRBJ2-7	TGCGCCAGCAGCTTGGGCCTTCTATCTCGCGAGCAGTACTTC	CASSLGLLSREQYF
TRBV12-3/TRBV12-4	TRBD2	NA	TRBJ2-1	TGTGCCAGCAGCGTAAGATGGACTAGCCCTCAGTTCTTC	CASSVRWTSPQFF
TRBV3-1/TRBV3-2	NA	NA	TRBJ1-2	TGTGCCAGCTCCGAAAACTTATTGAGGGAGTCACGGTATGGCTACACCTTC	CASSENLLRESRYGYTF
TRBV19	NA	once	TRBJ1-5	TGTGCCAGTAGTATGGGTAGGGGGCAGCCCCAGCATTTT	CASSMGRGQPQHF
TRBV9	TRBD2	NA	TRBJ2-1	TGTGCCAGCAGCGTAGCTAGGACTAGCGGGGGGGCCTACAATGAGCAGTTCTTC	CASSVARTSGGAYNEQFF
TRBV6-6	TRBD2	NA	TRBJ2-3	TGTGCCAGCAGTCCCCGATTACCAGCGGGAAACACAGATACGCAGTATTTT	CASSPRLPAGNTDTQYF
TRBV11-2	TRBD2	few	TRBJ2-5	TGTGCCAGCAGCCCCCTAGCGGGGGAAGAGACCCAGTACTTC	CASSPLAGEETQYF
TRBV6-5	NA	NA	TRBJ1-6	TGTGCCAGCAGTTACAGGGGCCCTAATTCACCCCTCCACTTT	CASSYRGPNSPLHF
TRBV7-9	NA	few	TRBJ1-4	TGTGCCAGCAGCCAGGGGCCCAATGAAAAACTGTTTTTT	CASSQGPNEKLFF
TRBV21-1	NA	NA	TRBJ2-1	TGTGCCAGCAGCAACCGGACAGAAATACCATACAATGAGCAGTTCTTC	CASSNRTEIPYNEQFF
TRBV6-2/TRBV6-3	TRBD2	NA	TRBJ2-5	TGTGCCAGCAGTGAGAGGGGACTAGCGGCGGAGACCCAGTACTTC	CASSERGLAAETQYF